This TCR beta chain was sequenced in a study of T cell responses to AZD1222 COVID-19 vaccine. Sequencing used immunoSEQ multiplex PCR; TCRdb keeps in-frame clones, though not all of them. The table records 65,000 to 95,000 clones, roughly 88% of them present only once. The CDR3 runs to 15 residues. Per germline, CDR1 SEHNR and CDR2 FQNEAQ (reference sequence). Trimming left V 5 bases short and J 4 bases short, with 14 bases between. The sample was peripheral blood, taken 28 days after the second AZD1222 dose. The source of this sequence is an adult who received the AZD1222 COVID-19 vaccine. V gene TRBV7-9 combines with J gene TRBJ2-2, with D possibly called TRBD1 or TRBD2 (5 bases each). This CDR3 reads CASSPGDLLTGELFF. Written as DNA, the CDR3 is TGTGCCAGCAGCCCCGGGGACCTCCTCACCGGGGAGCTGTTTTTT.